This T cell receptor (beta chain) was documented in a study of TIL therapy for anti-PD-1-resistant metastatic lung cancer. For the study at large: Median tumor PD-L1 proportion score was about 6%. Half of patients were current or former smokers. Study-wide points: Infused TIL clonotypes partially replaced the baseline blood repertoire, then decayed over months.

Concerning this clone: Its specificity is unknown.

V was cut by 0 bases and J by 1 base, with 15 bases left in between. CDR3 size: 17 residues. Germline CDR1 and CDR2: SGHRS and YFSETQ. Time point specified: pre-treatment sample, taken before nivolumab and TIL therapy. The libraries were made with immunoSEQ v3. Survey-level samples got 2 million to 2.5 million read pairs; deep-level samples got roughly 4.5-6.5 million. The repertoire was sequenced with immunoSEQ multiplex PCR; TCRdb's copy has only in-frame clones and lacks some. Altogether about 15,000 clones are present, 86% being singletons, with the ten largest covering approximately 0.85%. V gene TRBV5-1 combines with J gene TRBJ2-3; D remains ambiguous. The receptor was isolated from a person aged 25 to 85 with non-small cell lung cancer. The sample consisted of blood, taken at baseline. CDR3 bases: TGCGCCAGCAGCTTGGTAGGGCCACCAGTTGGCACAGATACGCAGTATTTT. Translating gives CASSLVGPPVGTDTQYF.